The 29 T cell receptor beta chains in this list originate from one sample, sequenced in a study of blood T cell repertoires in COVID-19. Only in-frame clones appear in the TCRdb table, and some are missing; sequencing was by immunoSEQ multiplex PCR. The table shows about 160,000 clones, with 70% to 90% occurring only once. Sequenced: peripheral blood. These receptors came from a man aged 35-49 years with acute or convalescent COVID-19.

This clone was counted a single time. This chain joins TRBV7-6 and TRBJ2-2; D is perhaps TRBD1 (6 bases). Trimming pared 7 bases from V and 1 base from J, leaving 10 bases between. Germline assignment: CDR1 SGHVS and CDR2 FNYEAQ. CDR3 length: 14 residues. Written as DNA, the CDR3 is TGTGCCAGCACCAGGACAGTGAACACCGGGGAGCTGTTTTTT. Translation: CASTRTVNTGELFF.

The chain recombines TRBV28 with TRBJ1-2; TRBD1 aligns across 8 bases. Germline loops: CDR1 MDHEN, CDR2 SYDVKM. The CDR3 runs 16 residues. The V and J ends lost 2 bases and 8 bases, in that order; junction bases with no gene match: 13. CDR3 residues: CASSLQPGGKVGGYTF. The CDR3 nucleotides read TGTGCCAGCAGTTTACAGCCAGGGGGCAAGGTTGGCGGCTACACCTTC.

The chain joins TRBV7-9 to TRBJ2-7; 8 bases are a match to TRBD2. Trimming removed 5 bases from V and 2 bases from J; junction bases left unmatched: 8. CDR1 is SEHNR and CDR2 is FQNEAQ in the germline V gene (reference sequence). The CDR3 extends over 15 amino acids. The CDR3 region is CASSGGRGATYEQYF. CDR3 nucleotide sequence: TGTGCCAGCAGCGGCGGGCGGGGGGCTACCTACGAGCAGTACTTC.

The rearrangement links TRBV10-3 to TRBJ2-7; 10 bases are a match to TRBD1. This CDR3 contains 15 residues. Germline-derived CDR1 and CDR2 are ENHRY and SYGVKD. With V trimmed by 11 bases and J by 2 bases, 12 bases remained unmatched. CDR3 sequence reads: CAAQGGQGQTYEQYF. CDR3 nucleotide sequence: TGTGCCGCCCAGGGGGGACAGGGGCAAACCTACGAGCAGTACTTC.

The CDR3: CASSLSAGTGYGYTF. The CDR3 DNA sequence: TGTGCCAGCAGCTTATCTGCGGGTACGGGCTATGGCTACACCTTC. V is TRBV7-9 and J is TRBJ1-2; D remains ambiguous. CDR1 SEHNR and CDR2 FQNEAQ come from the germline V gene (reference sequence). V was shortened by 2 bases and J by 4 bases, with 14 bases between the two germline ends. CDR3 length: 15 amino acids.

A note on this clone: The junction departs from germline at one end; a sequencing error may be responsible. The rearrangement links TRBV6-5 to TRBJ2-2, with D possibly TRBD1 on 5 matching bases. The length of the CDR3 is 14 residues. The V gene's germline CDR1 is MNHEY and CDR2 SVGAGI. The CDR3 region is CVGRAGPNTGELFF. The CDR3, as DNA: TGCGTCGGTAGGGCAGGGCCGAACACCGGGGAGCTGTTTTTT.

CDR3 protein: CASSVGSITDTQYF. Written as DNA, the CDR3 is TGTGCCAGCAGCGTCGGGTCGATCACAGATACGCAGTATTTT. The gene calls are TRBV6-6 and TRBJ2-3; unclear D gene. CDR3 length: 14 amino acids. The V gene's germline CDR1 is MNHNY and CDR2 SVGAGI (reference sequence). V was pared by 6 bases and J by 2 bases, with 12 bases between.

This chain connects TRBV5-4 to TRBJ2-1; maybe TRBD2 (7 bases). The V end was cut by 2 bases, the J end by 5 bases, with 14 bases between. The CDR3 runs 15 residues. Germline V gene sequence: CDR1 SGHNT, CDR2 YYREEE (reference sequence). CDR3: CASSFVGGPHNEQFF. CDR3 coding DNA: TGTGCCAGCAGCTTCGTGGGGGGGCCTCACAATGAGCAGTTCTTC.

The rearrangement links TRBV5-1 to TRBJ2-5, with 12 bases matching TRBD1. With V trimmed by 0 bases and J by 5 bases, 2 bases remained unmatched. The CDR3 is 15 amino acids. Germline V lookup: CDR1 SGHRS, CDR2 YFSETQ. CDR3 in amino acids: CASSLGDRGQETQYF. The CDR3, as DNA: TGCGCCAGCAGCTTGGGGGACAGGGGGCAGGAGACCCAGTACTTC. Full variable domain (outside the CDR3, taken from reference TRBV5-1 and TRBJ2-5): KAGVTQTPRYLIKTRGQQVTLSCSPISGHRSVSWYQQTPGQGLQFLFEYFSETQRNKGNFPGRFSGRQFSNSRSEMNVSTLELGDSALYLCASSLGDRGQETQYFGPGTRLLVL.

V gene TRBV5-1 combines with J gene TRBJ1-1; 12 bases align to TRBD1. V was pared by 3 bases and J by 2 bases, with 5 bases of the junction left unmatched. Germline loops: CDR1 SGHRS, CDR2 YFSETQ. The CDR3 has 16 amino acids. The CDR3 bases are TGCGCCAGCAGCTCGGGACAGGGGGCGGTCAACACTGAAGCTTTCTTT. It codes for CASSSGQGAVNTEAFF.

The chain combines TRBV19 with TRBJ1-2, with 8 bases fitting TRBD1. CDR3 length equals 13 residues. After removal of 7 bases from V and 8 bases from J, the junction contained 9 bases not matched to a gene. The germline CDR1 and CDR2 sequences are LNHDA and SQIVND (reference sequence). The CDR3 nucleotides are TGTGCCAGTACTGCGGACAGGGAGAGAGGCTACACCTTC. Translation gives CASTADRERGYTF.

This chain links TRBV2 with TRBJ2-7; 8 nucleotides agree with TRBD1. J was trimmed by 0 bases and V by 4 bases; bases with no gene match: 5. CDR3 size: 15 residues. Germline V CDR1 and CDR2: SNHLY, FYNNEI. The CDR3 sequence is CASSVNRGSSYEQYF. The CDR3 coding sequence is TGTGCCAGCAGTGTAAACAGGGGGAGCTCCTACGAGCAGTACTTC.

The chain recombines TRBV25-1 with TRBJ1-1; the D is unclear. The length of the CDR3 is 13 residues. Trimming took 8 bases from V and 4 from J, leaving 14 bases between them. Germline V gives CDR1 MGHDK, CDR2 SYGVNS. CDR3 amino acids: CASFSRSGTEAFF. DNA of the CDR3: TGTGCCAGCTTTTCAAGATCGGGCACTGAAGCTTTCTTT. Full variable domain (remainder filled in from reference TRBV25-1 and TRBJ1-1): EADIYQTPRYLVIGTGKKITLECSQTMGHDKMYWYQQDPGMELHLIHYSYGVNSTEKGDLSSESTVSRIRTEHFPLTLESARPSHTSQYLCASFSRSGTEAFFGQGTRLTVV.

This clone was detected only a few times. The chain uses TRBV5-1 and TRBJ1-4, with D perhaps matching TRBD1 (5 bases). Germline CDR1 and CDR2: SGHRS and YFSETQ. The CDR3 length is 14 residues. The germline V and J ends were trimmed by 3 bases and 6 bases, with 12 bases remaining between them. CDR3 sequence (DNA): TGCGCCAGCAGCTCCAGGGAGCGGGATGAAAAACTGTTTTTT. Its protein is CASSSRERDEKLFF.

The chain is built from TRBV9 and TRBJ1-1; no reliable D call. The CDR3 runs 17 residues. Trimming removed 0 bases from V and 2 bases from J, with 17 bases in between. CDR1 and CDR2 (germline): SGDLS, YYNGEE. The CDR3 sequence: CASSVGIPGSGNTEAFF. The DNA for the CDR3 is TGTGCCAGCAGCGTAGGGATCCCTGGGTCGGGAAACACTGAAGCTTTCTTT.

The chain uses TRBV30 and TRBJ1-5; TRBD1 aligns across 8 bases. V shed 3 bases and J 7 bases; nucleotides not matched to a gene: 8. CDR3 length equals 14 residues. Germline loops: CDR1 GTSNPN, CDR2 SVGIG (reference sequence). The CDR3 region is CAWSAGTGQQPQHF. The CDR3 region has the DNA TGTGCCTGGAGCGCCGGGACAGGACAACAGCCCCAGCATTTT. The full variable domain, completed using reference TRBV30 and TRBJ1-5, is SQTIHQWPATLVQPVGSPLSLECTVEGTSNPNLYWYRQAAGRGLQLLFYSVGIGQISSEVPQNLSASRPQDRQFILSSKKLLLSDSGFYLCAWSAGTGQQPQHFGDGTRLSIL.

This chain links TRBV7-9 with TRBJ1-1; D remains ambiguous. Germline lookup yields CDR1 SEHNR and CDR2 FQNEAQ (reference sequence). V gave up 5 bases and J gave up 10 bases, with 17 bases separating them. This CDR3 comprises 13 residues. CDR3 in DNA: TGTGCCAGCAGCAATCAGGCCCCGAATATAGCTTTCTTT. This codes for CASSNQAPNIAFF.

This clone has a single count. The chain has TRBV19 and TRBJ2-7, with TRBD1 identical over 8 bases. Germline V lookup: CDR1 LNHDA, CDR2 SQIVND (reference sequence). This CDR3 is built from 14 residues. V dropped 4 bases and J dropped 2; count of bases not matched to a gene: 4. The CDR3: CASSTGGAPYEQYF. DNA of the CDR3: TGTGCCAGTAGTACAGGGGGCGCCCCCTACGAGCAGTACTTC.

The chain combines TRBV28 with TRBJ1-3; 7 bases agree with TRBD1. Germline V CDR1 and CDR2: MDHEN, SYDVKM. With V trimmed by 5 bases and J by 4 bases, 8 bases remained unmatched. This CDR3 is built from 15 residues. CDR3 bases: TGTGCCAGCAGTCCACCACTAGGGGGCGGAAACACCATATATTTT. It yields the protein CASSPPLGGGNTIYF.

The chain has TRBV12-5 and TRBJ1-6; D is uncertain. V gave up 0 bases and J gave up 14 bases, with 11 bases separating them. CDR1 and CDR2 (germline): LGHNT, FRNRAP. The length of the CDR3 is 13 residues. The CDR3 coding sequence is TGTGCTAGTGGTTTGGTAGGTGGGAGGTCCCTCCACTTT. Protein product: CASGLVGGRSLHF.

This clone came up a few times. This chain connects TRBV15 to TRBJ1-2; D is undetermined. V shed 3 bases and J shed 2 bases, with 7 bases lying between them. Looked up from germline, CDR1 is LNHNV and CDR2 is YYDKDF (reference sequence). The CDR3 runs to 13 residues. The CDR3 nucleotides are TGTGCCACCAGCAGGGCCAGGAACTATGGCTACACCTTC. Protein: CATSRARNYGYTF.

In DNA, the CDR3 is TGTGCCAGCAGCCCCGGGACAGCCAACACCGGGGAGCTGTTTTTT. It codes for CASSPGTANTGELFF. This rearrangement joins TRBV7-3 to TRBJ2-2, with TRBD1 matching over 7 bases. This CDR3 has 15 residues. Germline loops: CDR1 SGHTA, CDR2 FQGTGA. V lost 5 bases to trimming and J lost 2 bases; unmatched junction nucleotides: 5. Supplemented by reference TRBV7-3 and TRBJ2-2, the full variable domain reads GAGVSQTPSNKVTEKGKYVELRCDPISGHTALYWYRQSLGQGPEFLIYFQGTGAADDSGLPNDRFFAVRPEGSVSTLKIQRTERGDSAVYLCASSPGTANTGELFFGEGSRLTVL.

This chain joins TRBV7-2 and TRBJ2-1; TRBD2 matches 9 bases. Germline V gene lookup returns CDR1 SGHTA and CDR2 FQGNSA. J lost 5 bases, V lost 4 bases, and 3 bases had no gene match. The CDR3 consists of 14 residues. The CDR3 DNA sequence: TGTGCCAGCAGCTCCAGGACTAGCGACAATGAGCAGTTCTTC. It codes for CASSSRTSDNEQFF.

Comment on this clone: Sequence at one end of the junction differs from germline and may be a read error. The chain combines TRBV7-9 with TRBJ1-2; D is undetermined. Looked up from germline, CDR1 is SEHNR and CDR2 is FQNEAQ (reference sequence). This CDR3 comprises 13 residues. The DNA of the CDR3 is TGTGCCAGCAGCTTAGAATCGGTCAACCATCAAATCTTC. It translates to CASSLESVNHQIF.

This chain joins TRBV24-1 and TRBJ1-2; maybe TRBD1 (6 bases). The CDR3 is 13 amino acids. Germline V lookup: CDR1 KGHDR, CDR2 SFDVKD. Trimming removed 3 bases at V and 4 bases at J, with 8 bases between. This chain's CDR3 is CATSDPRGYGYTF. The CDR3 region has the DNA TGTGCCACCAGTGATCCCAGGGGCTATGGCTACACCTTC.

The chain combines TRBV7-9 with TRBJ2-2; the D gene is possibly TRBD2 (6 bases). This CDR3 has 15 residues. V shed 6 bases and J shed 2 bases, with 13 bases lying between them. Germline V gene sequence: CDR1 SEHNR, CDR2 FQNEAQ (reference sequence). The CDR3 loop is CASSFWRDNTGELFF. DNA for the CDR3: TGTGCCAGCAGTTTCTGGAGGGATAACACCGGGGAGCTGTTTTTT.

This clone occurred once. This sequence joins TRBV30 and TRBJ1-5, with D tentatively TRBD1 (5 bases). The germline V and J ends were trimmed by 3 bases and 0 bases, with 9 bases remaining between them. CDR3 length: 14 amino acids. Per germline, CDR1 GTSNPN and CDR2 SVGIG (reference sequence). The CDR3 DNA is TGTGCCTGGAGGGACACAAGTAGCAATCAGCCCCAGCATTTT. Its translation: CAWRDTSSNQPQHF.

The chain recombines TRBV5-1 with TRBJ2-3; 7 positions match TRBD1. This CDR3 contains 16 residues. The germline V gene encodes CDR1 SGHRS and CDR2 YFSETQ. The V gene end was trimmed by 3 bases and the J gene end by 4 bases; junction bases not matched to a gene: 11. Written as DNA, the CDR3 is TGCGCCAGCAGCTCGAGTACTAGACAGGGCGCAGATACGCAGTATTTT. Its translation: CASSSSTRQGADTQYF.

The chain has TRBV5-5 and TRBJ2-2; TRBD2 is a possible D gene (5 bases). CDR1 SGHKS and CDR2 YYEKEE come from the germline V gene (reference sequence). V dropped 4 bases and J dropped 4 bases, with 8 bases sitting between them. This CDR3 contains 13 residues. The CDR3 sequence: CASSLAGTGELFF. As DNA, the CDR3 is TGTGCCAGCAGCCTGGCGGGCACCGGGGAGCTGTTTTTT.